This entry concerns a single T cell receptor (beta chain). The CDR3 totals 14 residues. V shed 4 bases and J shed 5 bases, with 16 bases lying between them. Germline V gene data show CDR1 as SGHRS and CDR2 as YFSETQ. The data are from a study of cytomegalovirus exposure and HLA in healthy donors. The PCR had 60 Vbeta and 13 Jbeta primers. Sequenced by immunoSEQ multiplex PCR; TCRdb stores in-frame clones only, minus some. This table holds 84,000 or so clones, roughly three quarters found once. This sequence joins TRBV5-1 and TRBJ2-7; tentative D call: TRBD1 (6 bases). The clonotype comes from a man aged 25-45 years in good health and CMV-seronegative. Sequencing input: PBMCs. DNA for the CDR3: TGCGCCAGCAGCCCTCACAGGGTAATCAACGAGCAGTACTTC. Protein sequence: CASSPHRVINEQYF.